This T cell receptor (beta chain) derives from a study of cytomegalovirus exposure and HLA in healthy donors. The study, taken as a whole, reports: Across all donors, roughly uniform sequencing depth was an assumption of the presence/absence analyses.

A multiplex PCR was run with 60 Vbeta primers and 13 Jbeta primers. Some clones are missing from TCRdb's copy, which holds only in-frame ones; the method was immunoSEQ multiplex PCR. Found here are 130,000 to 150,000 clones, 65% to 80% of them singletons; the top ten hold 1% to 1.5%. The CDR3 extends over 13 amino acids. V was cut by 7 bases and J by 4 bases, with 17 bases left in between. CDR1 and CDR2 from the germline V gene are GTSNPN and SVGIG (reference sequence). Details on this clone: Its matching antigen is unknown.

The rearrangement links TRBV30 to TRBJ2-7; D gene uncertain. This sequence originates from a male donor in good health and CMV-seropositive. The sample comprised PBMCs. The CDR3 sequence is CAFSRIPRYEQYF. In DNA form, the CDR3 reads TGTGCCTTTTCGCGGATTCCCCGTTACGAGCAGTACTTC.